This T cell receptor beta chain appears in the sequencing data of a study of T cell changes during pregnancy in multiple sclerosis (dated by TCRdb to the late 2010s). In the study overall: The study examined how the T cell repertoire changed over the course of pregnancy in women with multiple sclerosis.

The library was generated by the immunoSEQ multiplex PCR assay. As stored in TCRdb, this immuneACCESS dataset retains in-frame rearrangements with V and J assigned. A fraction of the clones does not appear; measured against another copy, unresolved V genes explain less than half of the discrepancy, and the remainder lacks a known reason. This sample gives about 75,000 clones in total; about nine tenths of them show up just once. Of the sample, about 0.4% is held by the ten largest clones. Based on the germline V gene, the CDR1 and CDR2 sequences are SGHRS and YFSETQ. After removal of 4 bases from V and 6 bases from J, the junction retains 3 bases not matched to a gene. Including cysteine and phenylalanine, the CDR3 has 13 amino acids. The read is trimmed to its CDR3 DNA, 39 bases read in frame from base 1. With respect to this clone: Its antigen specificity is not known. Base qualities are missing; no much larger clone stands one base away.

The sequence joins TRBV5-1 to TRBJ2-2, with 7 middle bases fitting TRBD1. The source of this sequence is a female donor with multiple sclerosis, enrolled in a pregnancy study. Sequenced here: CD4+ T cells from peripheral blood mononuclear cells, sampled before pregnancy. The DNA sequence is TGCGCCAGCAGCCTTAGGGGGCCCGGGGAGCTGTTTTTT. Its amino acids are CASSLRGPGELFF.